This TCR beta chain was retrieved from a study of T cells in Graves' hyperthyroidism and ophthalmopathy. RNA transcripts served as the template for amplifying TCR beta CDR3 regions. The TCR CDR3 first-round RT-PCR relied on the HTBI primer set. A single record per CDR3 protein comes from TCRdb applying MiXCR to the multiplex PCR reads. The table includes about 640,000 distinct CDR3 sequences, around 20% detected once. Germline V gene data show CDR1 as MNHEY and CDR2 as SVGEGT. The V end lost 8 bases, the J end lost 3 bases, and 14 bases lay between the germline ends. CDR3 length equals 14 residues. Sequencing input: blood. This TCR came from a man younger than 40 with Graves' ophthalmopathy. The chain has TRBV6-2 or TRBV6-3 and TRBJ1-5; a possible D gene is TRBD1 (6 bases). The DNA of the CDR3 is TGTGCCAGCGGCTTGGGGGGGCCCAATCAGCCCCAGCATTTT. This codes for CASGLGGPNQPQHF.